This T cell receptor beta chain was found in a study of graft-versus-host responses after intestinal transplantation. Trimming left V 2 bases short and J 2 bases short, with 26 bases between. The CDR3 is 20 amino acids. Germline-derived CDR1 and CDR2 are SGHRS and YFSETQ. Assay used: immunoSEQ multiplex PCR; TCRdb lists only in-frame clones, some missing. The sample lists about 50,000 clones; 92% were seen once. A note on this clone: Its matching antigen is unknown.

The starting material was unstimulated CD4+ T cells sorted from spleen or lymph node cells, obtained before transplant. The sequence was collected from a human donor who was the organ donor for an intestinal transplant. This chain connects TRBV5-1 to TRBJ2-1, with D tentatively TRBD2 (5 bases). The chain's CDR3 is CASSFLLRVLGNDPYNEQFF. CDR3 bases: TGCGCCAGCAGCTTCTTATTGAGGGTTTTGGGGAATGATCCCTACAATGAGCAGTTCTTC.